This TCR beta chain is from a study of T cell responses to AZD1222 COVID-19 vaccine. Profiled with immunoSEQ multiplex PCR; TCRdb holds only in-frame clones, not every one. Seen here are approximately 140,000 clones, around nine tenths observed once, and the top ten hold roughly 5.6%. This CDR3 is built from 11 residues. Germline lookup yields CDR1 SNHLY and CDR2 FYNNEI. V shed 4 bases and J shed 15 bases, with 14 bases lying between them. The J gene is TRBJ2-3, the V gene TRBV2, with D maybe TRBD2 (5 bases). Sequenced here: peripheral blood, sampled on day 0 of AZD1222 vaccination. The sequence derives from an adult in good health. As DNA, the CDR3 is TGTGCCAGCAGTGGGGAGAGGACTTCCTATTTT. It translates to CASSGERTSYF. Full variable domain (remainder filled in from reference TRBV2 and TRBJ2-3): EPEVTQTPSHQVTQMGQEVILRCVPISNHLYFYWYRQILGQKVEFLVSFYNNEISEKSEIFDDQFSVERPDGSNFTLKIRSTKLEDSAMYFCASSGERTSYFGPGTRLTVL.